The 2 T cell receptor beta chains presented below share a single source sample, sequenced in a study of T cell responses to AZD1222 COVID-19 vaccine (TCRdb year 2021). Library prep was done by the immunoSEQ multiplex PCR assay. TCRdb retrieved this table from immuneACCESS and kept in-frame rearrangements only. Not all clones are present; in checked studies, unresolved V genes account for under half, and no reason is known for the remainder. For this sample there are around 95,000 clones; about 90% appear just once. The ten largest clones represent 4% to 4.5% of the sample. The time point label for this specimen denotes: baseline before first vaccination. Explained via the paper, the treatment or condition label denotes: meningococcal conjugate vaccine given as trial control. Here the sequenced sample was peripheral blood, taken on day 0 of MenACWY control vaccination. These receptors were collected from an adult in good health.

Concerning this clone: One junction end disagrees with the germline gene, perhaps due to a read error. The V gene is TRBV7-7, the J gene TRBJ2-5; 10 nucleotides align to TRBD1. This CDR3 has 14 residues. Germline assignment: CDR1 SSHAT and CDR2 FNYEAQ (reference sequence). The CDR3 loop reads CASSPPGTGVTQYF. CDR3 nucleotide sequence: TGTGCTAGCAGCCCCCCCGGGACAGGGGTGACCCAGTACTTC.

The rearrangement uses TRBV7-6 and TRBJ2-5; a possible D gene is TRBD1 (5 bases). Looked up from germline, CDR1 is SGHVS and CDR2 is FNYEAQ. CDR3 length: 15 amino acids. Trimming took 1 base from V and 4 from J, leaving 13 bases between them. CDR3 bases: TGTGCCAGCAGCTTAGTACCCGGCCAGGGAGAGACCCAGTACTTC. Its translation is CASSLVPGQGETQYF.